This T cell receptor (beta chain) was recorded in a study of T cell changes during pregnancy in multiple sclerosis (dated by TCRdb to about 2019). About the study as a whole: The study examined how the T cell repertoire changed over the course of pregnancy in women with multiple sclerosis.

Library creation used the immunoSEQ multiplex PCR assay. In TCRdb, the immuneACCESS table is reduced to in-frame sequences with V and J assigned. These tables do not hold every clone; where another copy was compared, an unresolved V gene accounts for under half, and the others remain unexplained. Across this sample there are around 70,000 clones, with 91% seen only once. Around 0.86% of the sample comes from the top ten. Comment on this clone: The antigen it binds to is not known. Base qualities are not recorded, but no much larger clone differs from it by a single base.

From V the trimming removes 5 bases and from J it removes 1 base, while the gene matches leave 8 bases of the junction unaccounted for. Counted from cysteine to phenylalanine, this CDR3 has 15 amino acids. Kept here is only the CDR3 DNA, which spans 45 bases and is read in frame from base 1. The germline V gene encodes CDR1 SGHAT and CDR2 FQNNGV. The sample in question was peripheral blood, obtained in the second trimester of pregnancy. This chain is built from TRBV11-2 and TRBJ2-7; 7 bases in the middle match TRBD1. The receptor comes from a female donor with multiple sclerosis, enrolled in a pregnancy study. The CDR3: CASSGRRTGSYEQYF. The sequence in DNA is TGTGCCAGCAGCGGCCGAAGGACAGGATCCTACGAGCAGTACTTC.